The 7 T cell receptor beta chains presented below share a single source sample, sequenced in a study of radiotherapy plus CTLA-4 blockade in lung cancer. TCRdb's table, derived via immunoSEQ multiplex PCR, lists solely in-frame clones and lacks some. Among 40,000 to 45,000 clones, around 75% were seen once, and the ten largest hold 9.8%. Sample: peripheral blood, taken from a patient treated with radiotherapy plus ipilimumab. Receptors originate from a human donor with non-small cell lung cancer who had stable disease on radiotherapy plus ipilimumab.

The chain carries TRBV5-4 and TRBJ2-1, with D tentatively TRBD2 (7 bases). Germline V gives CDR1 SGHNT, CDR2 YYREEE (reference sequence). V was pared by 4 bases and J by 7 bases, with 15 bases between. This CDR3 region has 14 residues. The CDR3, as DNA: TGTGCCAGCAGCCCCGGGGGGCGGAATAATGAGCAGTTCTTC. It is translated as CASSPGGRNNEQFF.

A few counts support this clone. The gene calls are TRBV30 and TRBJ1-1; maybe TRBD1 (5 bases). The V end was cut by 3 bases, the J end by 0 bases, with 20 bases between. The germline V gene has CDR1 GTSNPN and CDR2 SVGIG (reference sequence). The CDR3 contains 17 residues. Here the CDR3 reads CAWSGSKGKFMNTEAFF. CDR3 sequence (DNA): TGTGCCTGGAGCGGATCTAAGGGGAAATTTATGAACACTGAAGCTTTCTTT.

This chain uses TRBV6-5 with TRBJ1-2; D uncertain. The germline gives CDR1 MNHEY, CDR2 SVGAGI. V was shortened by 4 bases and J by 2 bases, with 5 bases between the two germline ends. The CDR3 has 12 amino acids. The CDR3 coding sequence is TGTGCCAGCAGTTCCATGAACTATGGCTACACCTTC. Translated, it gives CASSSMNYGYTF.

The chain links TRBV7-3 to TRBJ1-1; D unresolved. V dropped 6 bases and J dropped 1 base, with 9 bases sitting between them. CDR3 length equals 13 residues. Germline values: CDR1 SGHTA, CDR2 FQGTGA. The CDR3 here is CASSPGRNTEAFF. The CDR3 DNA follows: TGTGCCAGCAGTCCCGGGAGGAACACTGAAGCTTTCTTT.

This chain joins TRBV7-3 and TRBJ2-5, with D tentatively TRBD2 (5 bases). Germline V gene sequence: CDR1 SGHTA, CDR2 FQGTGA. The CDR3 totals 16 residues. V lost 2 bases and J 0 bases, leaving 13 bases between the germline ends. DNA of the CDR3: TGTGCCAGCAGCTTAGGGCCGGGGTTGGACCAAGAGACCCAGTACTTC. Translating it yields CASSLGPGLDQETQYF.

The chain combines TRBV9 with TRBJ2-3; D is possibly TRBD2 (6 bases). Trimming stripped 1 base from V and 3 bases from J, with 12 bases between. Germline V CDR1 and CDR2: SGDLS, YYNGEE. The length of the CDR3 is 15 residues. The DNA of the CDR3 is TGTGCCAGCAGCGTATCGTGGGGGGTGACAGATACGCAGTATTTT. This translates into CASSVSWGVTDTQYF. Complete variable domain (other parts from reference TRBV9 and TRBJ2-3): DSGVTQTPKHLITATGQRVTLRCSPRSGDLSVYWYQQSLDQGLQFLIQYYNGEERAKGNILERFSAQQFPDLHSELNLSSLELGDSALYFCASSVSWGVTDTQYFGPGTRLTVL.

The chain is built from TRBV10-2 and TRBJ1-5, with a possible D match to TRBD1 (6 bases). V lost 2 bases to trimming and J lost 4 bases, with 15 bases between them. The CDR3 covers 16 residues. The germline V gene has CDR1 WSHSY and CDR2 SAAADI. CDR3 loop: CASSETGRSFNQPQHF. In nucleotides, the CDR3 is TGCGCCAGCAGTGAGACAGGGCGCTCTTTTAATCAGCCCCAGCATTTT.